The 6 T cell receptor beta chains below were found in one sample sequenced in a study of T-cell reconstitution after alpha-beta-depleted transplantation in children. Preparing the TCRbeta library involved the use of unique molecular identifiers. TCRdb redid the calling of the PCR reads with MiXCR, one entry per CDR3 protein. The sample lists about a million distinct CDR3 sequences, about 29% seen once, with over 25% in the top ten. Here the sequenced sample was PBMCs, mostly from graft donor cells, taken 360 days after TCRalphabeta/CD19-depleted stem cell transplant. The receptors stem from a boy in the first two years of life who had a stem cell transplant for SCID, so the T cells may come from the graft donor.

This clonotype was counted ten times or more. The chain has TRBV6-2 or TRBV6-3 and TRBJ2-3; D gene unclear. Germline V gene lookup returns CDR1 MNHEY and CDR2 SVGEGT. V lost 2 bases and J 2 bases, leaving 14 bases between the germline ends. This CDR3 region has 16 residues. The CDR3 is CASSYGATLDTDTQYF. CDR3 sequence (DNA): TGTGCCAGCAGTTACGGAGCTACCCTTGACACAGATACGCAGTATTTT.

This clonotype appeared a few times. V gene TRBV5-1 combines with J gene TRBJ2-3, with TRBD1 matching over 9 bases. The germline gives CDR1 SGHRS, CDR2 YFSETQ. This CDR3 comprises 16 residues. Trimming took 0 bases from V and 3 from J; bases not matched to a gene: 5. The CDR3 reads CASSLDVTGGTDTQYF. The CDR3 nucleotides read TGCGCCAGCAGCTTGGATGTGACAGGGGGGACAGATACGCAGTATTTT.

The chain couples TRBV25-1 to TRBJ1-3, with unresolved D. This CDR3 is built from 14 residues. Trimming stripped 2 bases from V and 5 bases from J, with 10 bases between. Germline CDR1 reads MGHDK; CDR2 reads SYGVNS. As DNA, the CDR3 is TGTGCCAGCAGTGAACTTGGGAAGCGAAACACCATATATTTT. Its translation is CASSELGKRNTIYF. The whole variable domain, filled in from reference TRBV25-1 and TRBJ1-3, reads EADIYQTPRYLVIGTGKKITLECSQTMGHDKMYWYQQDPGMELHLIHYSYGVNSTEKGDLSSESTVSRIRTEHFPLTLESARPSHTSQYLCASSELGKRNTIYFGEGSWLTVV.

This chain joins TRBV7-2 and TRBJ2-1; D remains ambiguous. The CDR3 has 12 residues. Trimming pared 2 bases from V and 12 bases from J, leaving 11 bases between. Looked up from germline, CDR1 is SGHTA and CDR2 is FQGNSA. The CDR3 DNA sequence: TGTGCCAGCAGCTTATTAGTCGGTAGGCAGTTCTTC. Encoded protein: CASSLLVGRQFF.

This clonotype showed up just a few times. The chain is built from TRBV11-1 and TRBJ2-1; 8 nucleotides align to TRBD1. CDR1 and CDR2 from the germline V gene are SGHAT and FQDESV (reference sequence). The CDR3 covers 18 residues. After removal of 0 bases from V and 3 bases from J, the junction contained 10 bases not matched to a gene. For the CDR3, the DNA is TGTGCCAGCAGCTTAGCGCGGAGGCAGGGGGCCCACTACAATGAGCAGTTCTTC. It yields the protein CASSLARRQGAHYNEQFF.

There are a few counts of this clonotype. This chain links TRBV20-1 with TRBJ2-5, with 8 bases matching TRBD2. Germline CDR1 is DFQATT and CDR2 is SNEGSKA (reference sequence). The CDR3 totals 14 residues. Losses at the gene ends were 3 bases for V and 2 bases for J; bases not matched to a gene: 5. CDR3 DNA sequence: TGCAGTGCTAGCGGGGGGGCCAGGCAAGAGACCCAGTACTTC. Translated, it gives CSASGGARQETQYF.